This TCR beta chain derives from a study of T cells in Graves' hyperthyroidism and ophthalmopathy. Whole-study results and caveats: A model using 13 V-J features told ophthalmopathy apart from stable hyperthyroidism. Most thyroid clonotypes expanded above 0.001 were also detected in blood.

The investigators amplified TCR beta CDR3 regions from RNA transcripts. A first-round RT-PCR of the TCR CDR3 used the HTBI primer set. One entry per CDR3 protein results from TCRdb running MiXCR on the multiplex PCR reads. The sample shows about 840,000 distinct CDR3 sequences, around 39% of them seen only once. Source material for PBMCs was about 11 ml fresh peripheral blood. Turning to this clonotype: The antigen is unknown.

The sample consisted of blood. The sequence came from a man aged 18 to 29 with Graves' hyperthyroidism.

The CDR3 bases are TGCAGTGCCGCCCGGGACAATAGGGGCTACGAGCAGTACTTC. This sequence encodes CSAARDNRGYEQYF. V usage is TRBV20-1 and J usage is TRBJ2-7; a possible D gene is TRBD1 (6 bases). V lost 6 bases and J lost 3, with 18 bases in between. CDR3 length equals 14 residues. The germline V gene has CDR1 DFQATT and CDR2 SNEGSKA (reference sequence).